This T cell receptor beta chain was recovered during a study of shared clonotypes between healthy human individuals. Study-wide results and limits: Few donors limited the genetic and exposure-history diversity represented.

Sequencing was performed with immunoSEQ multiplex PCR; in TCRdb, only in-frame clones are kept and a portion is missing. The table shows around 500,000 clones, with 70% to 80% occurring only once. In regard to this clone: Its matching antigen is unknown.

Germline CDR1 SEHNR, CDR2 FQNEAQ (reference sequence). The V and J ends lost 1 base and 8 bases respectively, with 5 bases between them. CDR3 length equals 12 residues. The TCR sequence derives from a woman in her thirties or forties in good health. Some clones in this sample may be carry-over from other donors' samples. The sample consisted of PBMCs. The V and J genes are TRBV7-9 and TRBJ1-4; D remains unclear. CDR3 region: CASSLVEEKLFF. Here the CDR3 DNA reads TGTGCCAGCAGCTTAGTGGAGGAAAAACTGTTTTTT.